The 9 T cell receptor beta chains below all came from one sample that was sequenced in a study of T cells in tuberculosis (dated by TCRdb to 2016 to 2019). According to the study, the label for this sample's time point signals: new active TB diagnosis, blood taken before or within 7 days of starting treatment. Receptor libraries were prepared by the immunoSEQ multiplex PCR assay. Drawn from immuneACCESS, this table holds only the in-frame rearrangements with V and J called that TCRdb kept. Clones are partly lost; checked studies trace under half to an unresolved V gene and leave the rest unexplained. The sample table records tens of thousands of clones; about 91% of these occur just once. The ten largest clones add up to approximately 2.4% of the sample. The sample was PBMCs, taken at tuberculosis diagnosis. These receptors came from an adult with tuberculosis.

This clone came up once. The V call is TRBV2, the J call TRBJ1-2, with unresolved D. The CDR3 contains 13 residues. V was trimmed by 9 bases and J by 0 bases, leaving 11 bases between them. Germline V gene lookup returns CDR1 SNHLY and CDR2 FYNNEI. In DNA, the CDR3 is TGTGCCAGTTACAACAGCCCTAACTATGGCTACACCTTC. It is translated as CASYNSPNYGYTF.

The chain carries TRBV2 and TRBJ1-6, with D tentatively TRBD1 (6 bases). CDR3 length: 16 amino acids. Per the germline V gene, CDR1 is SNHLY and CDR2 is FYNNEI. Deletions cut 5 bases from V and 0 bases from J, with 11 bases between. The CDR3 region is CASSRTVSSYNSPLHF. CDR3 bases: TGTGCCAGCAGTAGGACAGTCAGCTCCTATAATTCACCCCTCCACTTT.

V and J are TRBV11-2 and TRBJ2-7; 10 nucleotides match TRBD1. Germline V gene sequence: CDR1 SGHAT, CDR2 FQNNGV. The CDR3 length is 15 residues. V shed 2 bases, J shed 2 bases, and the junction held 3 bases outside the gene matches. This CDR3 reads CASSLRGQGAYEQYF. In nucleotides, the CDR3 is TGTGCCAGCAGCTTACGTGGACAGGGGGCCTACGAGCAGTACTTC.

CDR3 nucleotides: TGTGCCAGCAGTGAAGCCCTACGGACAGTTAATTCACCCCTCCACTTT. Amino acid sequence: CASSEALRTVNSPLHF. The rearrangement links TRBV2 to TRBJ1-6; D is possibly TRBD1 (6 bases). Trimming shortened V by 0 bases and J by 6 bases, and 12 bases separated the two germline ends. The CDR3 sequence is 16 residues long. CDR1 and CDR2 from the germline V gene are SNHLY and FYNNEI.

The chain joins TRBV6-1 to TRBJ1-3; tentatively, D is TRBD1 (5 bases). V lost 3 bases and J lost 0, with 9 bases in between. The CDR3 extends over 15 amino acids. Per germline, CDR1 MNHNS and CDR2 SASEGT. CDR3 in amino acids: CASSEGLISGNTIYF. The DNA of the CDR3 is TGTGCCAGCAGTGAGGGACTGATCTCTGGAAACACCATATATTTT.

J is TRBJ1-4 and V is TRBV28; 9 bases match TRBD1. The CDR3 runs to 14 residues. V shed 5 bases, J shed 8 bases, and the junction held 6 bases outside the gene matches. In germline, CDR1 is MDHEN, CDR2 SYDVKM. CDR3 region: CASSDDRGEEKLFF. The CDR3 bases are TGTGCCAGCAGTGACGACAGGGGGGAGGAAAAACTGTTTTTT.

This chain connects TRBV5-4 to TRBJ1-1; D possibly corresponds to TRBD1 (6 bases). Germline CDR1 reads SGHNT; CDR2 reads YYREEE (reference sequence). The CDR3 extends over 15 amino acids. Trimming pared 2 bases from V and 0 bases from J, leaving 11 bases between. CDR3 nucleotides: TGTGCCAGCAGCTTTCAGGGGCGGATGAACACTGAAGCTTTCTTT. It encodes CASSFQGRMNTEAFF. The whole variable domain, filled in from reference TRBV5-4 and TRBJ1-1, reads ETGVTQSPTHLIKTRGQQVTLRCSSQSGHNTVSWYQQALGQGPQFIFQYYREEENGRGNFPPRFSGLQFPNYSSELNVNALELDDSALYLCASSFQGRMNTEAFFGQGTRLTVV.

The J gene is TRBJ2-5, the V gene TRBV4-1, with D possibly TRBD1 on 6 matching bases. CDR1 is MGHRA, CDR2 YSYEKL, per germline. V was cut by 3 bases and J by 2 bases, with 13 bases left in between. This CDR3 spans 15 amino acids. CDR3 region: CASSHPTGSQETQYF. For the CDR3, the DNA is TGCGCCAGCAGCCATCCCACAGGGTCTCAAGAGACCCAGTACTTC.

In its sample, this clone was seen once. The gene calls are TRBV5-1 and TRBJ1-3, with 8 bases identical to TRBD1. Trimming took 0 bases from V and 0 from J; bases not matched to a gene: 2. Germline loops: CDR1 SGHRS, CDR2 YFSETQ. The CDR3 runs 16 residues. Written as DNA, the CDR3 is TGCGCCAGCAGCTTGGACAGGGGGTCCTCTGGAAACACCATATATTTT. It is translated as CASSLDRGSSGNTIYF.